This T cell receptor beta chain was obtained from a study of blood T cell repertoires in COVID-19. The repertoire was sequenced with immunoSEQ multiplex PCR; TCRdb's copy has only in-frame clones and lacks some. The sample lists some 89,000 clones, roughly 72% occurring once. V was cut by 3 bases and J by 0 bases, with 11 bases left in between. This CDR3 has 14 amino acids. Per the germline V gene, CDR1 is SQVTM and CDR2 is ANQGSEA. The chain combines TRBV29-1 with TRBJ1-1; the D gene is possibly TRBD1 (6 bases). The source is a man aged 65-85 years with acute or convalescent COVID-19. The source material was peripheral blood. As DNA, the CDR3 is TGCAGCGTTGATAGTCAGGGGCTGAACACTGAAGCTTTCTTT. Translated: CSVDSQGLNTEAFF.